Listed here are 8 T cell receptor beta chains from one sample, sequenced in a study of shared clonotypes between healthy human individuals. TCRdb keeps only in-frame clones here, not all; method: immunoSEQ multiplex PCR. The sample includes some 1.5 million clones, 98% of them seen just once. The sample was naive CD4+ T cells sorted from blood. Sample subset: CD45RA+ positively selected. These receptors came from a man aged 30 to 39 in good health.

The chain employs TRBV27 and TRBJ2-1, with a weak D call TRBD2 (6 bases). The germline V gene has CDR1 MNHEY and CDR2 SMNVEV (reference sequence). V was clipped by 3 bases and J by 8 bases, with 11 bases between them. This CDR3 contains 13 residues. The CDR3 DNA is TGTGCCAGCAGTTTCCTAGCGCTGGATGAGCAGTTCTTC. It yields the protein CASSFLALDEQFF.

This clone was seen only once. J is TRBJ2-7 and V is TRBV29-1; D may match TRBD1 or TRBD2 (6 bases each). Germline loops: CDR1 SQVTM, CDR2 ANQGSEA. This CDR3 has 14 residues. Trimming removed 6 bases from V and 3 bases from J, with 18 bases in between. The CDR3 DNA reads TGCAGCGTAGGGGGAGGCCGGGTTGACTACGAGCAGTACTTC. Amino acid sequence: CSVGGGRVDYEQYF.

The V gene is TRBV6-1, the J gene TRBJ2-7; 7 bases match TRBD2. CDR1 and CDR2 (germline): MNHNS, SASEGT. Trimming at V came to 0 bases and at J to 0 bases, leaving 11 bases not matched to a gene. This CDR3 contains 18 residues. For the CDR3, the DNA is TGTGCCAGCAGTGAAGCCGGGGGGTCACCGAGGGGCTCCTACGAGCAGTACTTC. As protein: CASSEAGGSPRGSYEQYF.

The CDR3 loop reads CASRDIRNQPQHF. The CDR3 bases are TGTGCCAGCAGAGACATCCGCAATCAGCCCCAGCATTTT. The rearrangement links TRBV6-6 to TRBJ1-5, with no clear D. Germline V CDR1 and CDR2: MNHNY, SVGAGI (reference sequence). Trimming took off 6 bases at V and 2 bases at J, with 8 bases between the two ends. CDR3 length: 13 residues.

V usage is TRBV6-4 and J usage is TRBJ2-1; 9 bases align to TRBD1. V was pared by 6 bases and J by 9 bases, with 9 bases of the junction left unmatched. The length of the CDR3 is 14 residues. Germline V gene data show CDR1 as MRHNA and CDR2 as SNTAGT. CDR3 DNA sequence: TGTGCCAGCAGGGGGACAGGGTCATTAAGTGAGCAGTTCTTC. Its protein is CASRGTGSLSEQFF.

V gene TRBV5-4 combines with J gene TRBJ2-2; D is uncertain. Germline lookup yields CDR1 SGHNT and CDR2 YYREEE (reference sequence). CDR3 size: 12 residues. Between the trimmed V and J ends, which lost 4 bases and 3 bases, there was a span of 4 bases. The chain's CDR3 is CASSIDTGELFF. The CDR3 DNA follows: TGTGCCAGCAGCATAGACACCGGGGAGCTGTTTTTT.

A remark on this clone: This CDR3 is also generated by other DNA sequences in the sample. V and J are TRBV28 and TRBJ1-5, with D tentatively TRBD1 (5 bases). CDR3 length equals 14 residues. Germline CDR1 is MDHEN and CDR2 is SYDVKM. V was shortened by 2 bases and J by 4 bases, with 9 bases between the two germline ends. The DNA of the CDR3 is TGTGCCAGCAGTTTAGGGCAGGGTAATCAGCCCCAGCATTTT. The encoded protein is CASSLGQGNQPQHF.

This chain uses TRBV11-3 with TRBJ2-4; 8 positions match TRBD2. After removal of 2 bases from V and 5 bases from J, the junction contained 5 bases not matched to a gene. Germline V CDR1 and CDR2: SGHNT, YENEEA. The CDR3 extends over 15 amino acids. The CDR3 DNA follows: TGTGCCAGCAGCTTAACCTCGGGGGGGCAAAACATTCAGTACTTC. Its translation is CASSLTSGGQNIQYF.